This TCR beta chain derives from a study of blood T cells in healthy people across ages. Study findings and constraints: Both naive CD4+ cell counts and diversity were greater in long-lived donors than in aged donors.

With a J-beta primer mix and a sample-barcoded 5' primer, a second PCR ran about 7 to 12 cycles. Each CDR3 protein is one row after TCRdb ran MiXCR on the 5' RACE reads. In the table there are about 1.8 million distinct CDR3 sequences, 40% to 55% of which are singletons. The germline V gene has CDR1 MNHEY and CDR2 SVGEGT. The CDR3 loop spans 16 amino acids. Between the trimmed V and J ends, which lost 0 bases and 8 bases, there was a span of 16 bases. A remark on this clonotype: Its antigen remains unknown.

This sequence originates from a woman aged 40 to 55 in good health. Specimen: blood. The V and J genes are TRBV6-2 or TRBV6-3 and TRBJ1-4, with a tentative D call TRBD1 (5 bases). The CDR3 DNA sequence: TGTGCCAGCAGTTACTCGAGCTCGGACAACTGGGAAAAACTGTTTTTT. It codes for CASSYSSSDNWEKLFF.